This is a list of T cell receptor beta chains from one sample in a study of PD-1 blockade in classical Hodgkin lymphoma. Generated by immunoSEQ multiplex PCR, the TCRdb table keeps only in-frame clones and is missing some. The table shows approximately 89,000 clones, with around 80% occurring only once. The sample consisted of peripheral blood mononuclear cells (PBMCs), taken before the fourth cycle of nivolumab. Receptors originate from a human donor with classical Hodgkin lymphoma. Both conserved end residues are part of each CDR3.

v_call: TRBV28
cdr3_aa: CASSFRGGQPQHF

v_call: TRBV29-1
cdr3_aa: CSVDSPVISYNEQFF

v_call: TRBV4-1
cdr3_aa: CASSPTSGIAVNRRPNTGELFF

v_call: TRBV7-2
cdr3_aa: CASSLVIAYNEQFF

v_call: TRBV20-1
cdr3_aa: CSASRVRGYTF

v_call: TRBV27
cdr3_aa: CASRLQGAAGNTIYF

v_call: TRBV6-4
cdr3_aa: CASSAGTTLGGNEQFF

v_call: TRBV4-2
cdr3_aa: CASSQFGGSSYEQYF

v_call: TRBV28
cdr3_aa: CASSFGGRDPTDTQYF

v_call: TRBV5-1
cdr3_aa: CASSFTGDGRTKRETQYF

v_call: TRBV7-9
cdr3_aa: CASSSPGTGSHEQYF

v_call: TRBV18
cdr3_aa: CASSQLYEQYF

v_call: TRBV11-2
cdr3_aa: CASSTHSGVTGELFF

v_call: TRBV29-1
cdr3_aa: CSARSGSTDTQYF

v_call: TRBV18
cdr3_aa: CASSLGQGNTEAFF

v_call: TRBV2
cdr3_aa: CASSRGARTGELFF